This T cell receptor (beta chain) was identified during a study of cytomegalovirus exposure and HLA in healthy donors. In the case of this clone: Its antigen is undetermined. Other DNA sequences in the sample encode the same CDR3.

Use of 60 Vbeta and 13 Jbeta primers characterized the PCR. The repertoire was sequenced with immunoSEQ multiplex PCR; TCRdb's copy has only in-frame clones and lacks some. The sample records about 37,000 clones, over 60% being singletons. Study-wide findings and caveats: A later analysis reportedly identified an Asian-associated ancestry cluster as carrying fewer N-insertions than the approximately 670-donor mean. In vitro data verified a few CMV-associated chains as specific for CMV antigens.

Specimen: PBMCs. The sequence came from a middle-aged man in good health and CMV-seronegative.

In nucleotides, the CDR3 is TGTGCCTGGAGTGAGTCACAGGCCTTAACTTTCTTT. Its protein product is CAWSESQALTFF. The rearrangement links TRBV30 to TRBJ1-1; perhaps TRBD1 as D (5 bases). There are 12 residues in the CDR3. Trimming stripped 1 base from V and 12 bases from J, with 15 bases between. In germline, CDR1 is GTSNPN, CDR2 SVGIG (reference sequence).